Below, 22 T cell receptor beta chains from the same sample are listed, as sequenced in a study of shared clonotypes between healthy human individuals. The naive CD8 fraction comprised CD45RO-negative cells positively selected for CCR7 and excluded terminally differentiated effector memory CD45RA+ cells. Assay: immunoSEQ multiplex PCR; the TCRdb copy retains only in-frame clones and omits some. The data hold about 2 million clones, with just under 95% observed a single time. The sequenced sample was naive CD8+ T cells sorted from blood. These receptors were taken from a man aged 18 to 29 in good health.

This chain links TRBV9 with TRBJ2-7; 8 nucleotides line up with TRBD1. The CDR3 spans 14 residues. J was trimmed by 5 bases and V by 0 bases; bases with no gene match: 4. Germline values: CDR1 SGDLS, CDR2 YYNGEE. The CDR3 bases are TGTGCCAGCAGCGTAGCGGACAGGGTTAACGAGCAGTACTTC. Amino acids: CASSVADRVNEQYF.

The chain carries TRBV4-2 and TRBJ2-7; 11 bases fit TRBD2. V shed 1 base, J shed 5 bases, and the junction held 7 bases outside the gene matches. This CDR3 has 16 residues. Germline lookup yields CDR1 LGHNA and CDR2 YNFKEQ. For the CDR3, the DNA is TGTGCCAGCAGCCAAGTGCTAGCGGGGGGCATGGACGAGCAGTACTTC. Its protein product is CASSQVLAGGMDEQYF.

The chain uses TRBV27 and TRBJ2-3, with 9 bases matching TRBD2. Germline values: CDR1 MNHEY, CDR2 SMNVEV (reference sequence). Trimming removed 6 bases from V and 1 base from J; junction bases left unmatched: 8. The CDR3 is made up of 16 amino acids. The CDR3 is CASSDVVAGGTDTQYF. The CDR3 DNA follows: TGTGCCAGCAGCGACGTCGTAGCGGGGGGCACAGATACGCAGTATTTT.

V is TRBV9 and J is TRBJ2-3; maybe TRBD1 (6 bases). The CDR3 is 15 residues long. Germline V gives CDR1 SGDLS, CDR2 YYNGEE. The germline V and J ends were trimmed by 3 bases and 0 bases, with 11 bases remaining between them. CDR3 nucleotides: TGTGCCAGCAGCGCCCAGGGGAGAAGCACAGATACGCAGTATTTT. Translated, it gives CASSAQGRSTDTQYF.

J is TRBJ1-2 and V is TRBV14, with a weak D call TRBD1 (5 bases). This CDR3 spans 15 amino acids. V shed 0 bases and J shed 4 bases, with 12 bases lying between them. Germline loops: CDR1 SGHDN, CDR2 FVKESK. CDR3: CASSQERDLPYGYTF. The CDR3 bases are TGTGCCAGCAGCCAAGAGAGGGACCTGCCCTATGGCTACACCTTC.

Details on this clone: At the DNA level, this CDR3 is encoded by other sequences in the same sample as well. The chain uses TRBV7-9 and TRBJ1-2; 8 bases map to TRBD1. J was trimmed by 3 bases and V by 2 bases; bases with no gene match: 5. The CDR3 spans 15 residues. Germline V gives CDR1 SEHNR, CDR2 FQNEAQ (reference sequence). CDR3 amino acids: CASSLSSGGYYGYTF. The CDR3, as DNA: TGTGCCAGCAGCTTATCTTCAGGGGGCTACTATGGCTACACCTTC.

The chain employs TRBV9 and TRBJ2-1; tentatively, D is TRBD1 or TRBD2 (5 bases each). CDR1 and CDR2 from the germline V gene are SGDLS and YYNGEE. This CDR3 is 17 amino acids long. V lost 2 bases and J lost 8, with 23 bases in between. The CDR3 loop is CASSVGVGAYQGDEQFF. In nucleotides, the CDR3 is TGTGCCAGCAGCGTGGGGGTTGGCGCCTACCAAGGCGATGAGCAGTTCTTC.

The CDR3 loop reads CASRRLAGVDTQYF. Written as DNA, the CDR3 is TGTGCCAGCAGGCGACTAGCGGGAGTAGATACGCAGTATTTT. The J gene is TRBJ2-3, the V gene TRBV5-6; 12 bases align to TRBD2. Losses at the gene ends were 5 bases for V and 5 bases for J; bases not matched to a gene: 3. CDR3 size: 14 residues. Per the germline V gene, CDR1 is SGHDT and CDR2 is YYEEEE.

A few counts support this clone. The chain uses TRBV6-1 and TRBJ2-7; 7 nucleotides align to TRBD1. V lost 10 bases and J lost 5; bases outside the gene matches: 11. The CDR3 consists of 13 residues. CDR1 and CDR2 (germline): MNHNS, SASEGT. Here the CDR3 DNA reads TGTGCCACCGGATCTTATACAGGGGACGAGCAGTACTTC. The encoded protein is CATGSYTGDEQYF.

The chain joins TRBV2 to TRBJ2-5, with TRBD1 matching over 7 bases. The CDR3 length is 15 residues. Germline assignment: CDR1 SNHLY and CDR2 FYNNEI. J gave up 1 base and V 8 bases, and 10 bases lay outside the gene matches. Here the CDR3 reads CASLEWDRAQETQYF. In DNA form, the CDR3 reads TGTGCCAGCCTGGAATGGGACAGAGCCCAAGAGACCCAGTACTTC. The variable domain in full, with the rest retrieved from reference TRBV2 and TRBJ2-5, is EPEVTQTPSHQVTQMGQEVILRCVPISNHLYFYWYRQILGQKVEFLVSFYNNEISEKSEIFDDQFSVERPDGSNFTLKIRSTKLEDSAMYFCASLEWDRAQETQYFGPGTRLLVL.

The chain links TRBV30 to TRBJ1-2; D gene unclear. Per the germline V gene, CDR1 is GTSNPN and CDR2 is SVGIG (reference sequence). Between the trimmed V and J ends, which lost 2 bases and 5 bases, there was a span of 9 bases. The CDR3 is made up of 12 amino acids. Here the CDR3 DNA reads TGTGCCTGGAGTATCAGCGGGTATGGCTACACCTTC. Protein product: CAWSISGYGYTF.

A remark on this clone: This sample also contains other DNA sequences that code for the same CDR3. The CDR3 reads CASSLWREETQYF. CDR3 DNA sequence: TGTGCCAGCAGTTTATGGCGGGAAGAGACCCAGTACTTC. The V gene is TRBV27, the J gene TRBJ2-5; possible D gene TRBD2, 5 bases. Trimming shortened V by 1 base and J by 3 bases, and 6 bases separated the two germline ends. Per the germline V gene, CDR1 is MNHEY and CDR2 is SMNVEV (reference sequence). CDR3 length equals 13 residues.

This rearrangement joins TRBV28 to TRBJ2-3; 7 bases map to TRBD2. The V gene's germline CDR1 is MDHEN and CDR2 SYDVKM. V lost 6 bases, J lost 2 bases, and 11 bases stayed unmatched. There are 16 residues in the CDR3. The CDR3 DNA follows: TGTGCCAGCAGCACCTCGGGGGGACTAACCACAGATACGCAGTATTTT. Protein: CASSTSGGLTTDTQYF.

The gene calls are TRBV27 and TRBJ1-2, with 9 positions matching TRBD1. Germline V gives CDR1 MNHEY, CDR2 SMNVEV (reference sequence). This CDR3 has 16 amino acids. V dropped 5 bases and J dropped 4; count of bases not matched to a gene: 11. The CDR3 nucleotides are TGTGCCAGCAGTCCAGGGACAGGGCTTCTTTCCTATGGCTACACCTTC. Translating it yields CASSPGTGLLSYGYTF.

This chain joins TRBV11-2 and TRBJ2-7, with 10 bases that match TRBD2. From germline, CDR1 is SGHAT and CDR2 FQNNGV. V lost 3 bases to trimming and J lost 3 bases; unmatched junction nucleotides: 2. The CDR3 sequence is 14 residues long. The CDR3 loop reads CASSFGTSVYEQYF. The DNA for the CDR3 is TGTGCCAGCAGCTTTGGGACTAGCGTCTACGAGCAGTACTTC. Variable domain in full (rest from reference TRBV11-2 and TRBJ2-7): EAGVAQSPRYKIIEKRQSVAFWCNPISGHATLYWYQQILGQGPKLLIQFQNNGVVDDSQLPKDRFSAERLKGVDSTLKIQPAKLEDSAVYLCASSFGTSVYEQYFGPGTRLTVT.

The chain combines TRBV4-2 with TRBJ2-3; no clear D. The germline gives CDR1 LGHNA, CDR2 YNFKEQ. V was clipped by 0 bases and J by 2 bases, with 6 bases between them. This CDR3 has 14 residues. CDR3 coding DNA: TGTGCCAGCAGCCAAGAGGTGTCCACAGATACGCAGTATTTT. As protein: CASSQEVSTDTQYF.

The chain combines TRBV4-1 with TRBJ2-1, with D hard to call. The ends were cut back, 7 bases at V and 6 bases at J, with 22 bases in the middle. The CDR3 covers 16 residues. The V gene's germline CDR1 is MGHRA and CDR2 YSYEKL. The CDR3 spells CASTLSPLTDTNEQFF. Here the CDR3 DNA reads TGCGCCAGCACCCTCAGTCCCCTCACGGATACCAATGAGCAGTTCTTC.

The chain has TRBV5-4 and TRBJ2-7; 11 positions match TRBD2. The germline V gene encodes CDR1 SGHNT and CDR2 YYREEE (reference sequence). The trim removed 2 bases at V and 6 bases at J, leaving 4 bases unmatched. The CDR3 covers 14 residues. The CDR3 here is CASSFSLAGGEQYF. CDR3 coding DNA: TGTGCCAGCAGCTTTAGTCTAGCGGGGGGCGAGCAGTACTTC.

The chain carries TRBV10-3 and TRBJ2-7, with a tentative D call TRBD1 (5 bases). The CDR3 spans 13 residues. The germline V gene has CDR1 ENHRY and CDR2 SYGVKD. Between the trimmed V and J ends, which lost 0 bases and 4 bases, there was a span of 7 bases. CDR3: CAISESGQYEQYF. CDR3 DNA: TGTGCCATCAGTGAGTCGGGGCAGTACGAGCAGTACTTC.

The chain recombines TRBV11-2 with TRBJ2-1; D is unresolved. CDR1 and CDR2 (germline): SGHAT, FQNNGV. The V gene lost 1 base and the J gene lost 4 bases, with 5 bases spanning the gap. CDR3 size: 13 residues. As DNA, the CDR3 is TGTGCCAGCAGCTTAGGTCAGTACAATGAGCAGTTCTTC. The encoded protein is CASSLGQYNEQFF. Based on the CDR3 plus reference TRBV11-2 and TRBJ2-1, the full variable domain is EAGVAQSPRYKIIEKRQSVAFWCNPISGHATLYWYQQILGQGPKLLIQFQNNGVVDDSQLPKDRFSAERLKGVDSTLKIQPAKLEDSAVYLCASSLGQYNEQFFGPGTRLTVL.

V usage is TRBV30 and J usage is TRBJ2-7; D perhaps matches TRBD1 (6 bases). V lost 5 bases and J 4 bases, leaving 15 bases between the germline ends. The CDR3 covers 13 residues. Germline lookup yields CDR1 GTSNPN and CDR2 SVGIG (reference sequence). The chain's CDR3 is CAWGIGRGYEQYF. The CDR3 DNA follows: TGTGCCTGGGGAATCGGCAGGGGTTACGAGCAGTACTTC.

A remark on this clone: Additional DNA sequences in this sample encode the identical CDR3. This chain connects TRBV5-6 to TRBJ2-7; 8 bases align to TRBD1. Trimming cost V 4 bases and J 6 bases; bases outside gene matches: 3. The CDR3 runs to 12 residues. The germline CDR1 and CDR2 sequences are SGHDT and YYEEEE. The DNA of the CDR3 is TGTGCCAGCAGCCCGGGGACAGGCGAGCAGTACTTC. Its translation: CASSPGTGEQYF.